This T cell receptor (beta chain) was recovered during a study of T cell changes during pregnancy in multiple sclerosis. Unmatched junction bases numbered 8, after V lost 6 bases and J lost 4 bases. This CDR3 comprises 15 residues. Germline V gene data show CDR1 as MNHNS and CDR2 as SASEGT. TCRdb keeps only in-frame clones here, not all; method: immunoSEQ multiplex PCR. This table holds nearly 60,000 clones, more than 80% found once. The chain has TRBV6-1 and TRBJ1-2; TRBD1 matches 10 bases. This sequence was found in a female donor in good health, enrolled as a control in a pregnancy study. Source: CD4+ T cells from peripheral blood mononuclear cells, taken after pregnancy. CDR3 protein: CASSPGDRGTYGYTF. Here the CDR3 DNA reads TGTGCCAGCAGCCCAGGGGACAGGGGCACCTATGGCTACACCTTC.